A selection of T cell receptor beta chains follows, all from one sample in a study of CD8 T cells in Susac syndrome. MiXCR was run by TCRdb on the immunoSEQ multiplex PCR reads, yielding one entry per CDR3 protein. The sample records 100,000 to 150,000 distinct CDR3 sequences, more than 90% being singletons. Sequencing was carried out using CD8+ T cells from PBMCs. Receptor source: a human donor with Susac syndrome. CDR3s include the opening cysteine and the closing phenylalanine or tryptophan. The D gene is left open where the match is weak. Clone size is shown for a subset of rows, as once, few, many or a class of expanded clone.

size,J,V,D,DNA,CDR3
-,TRBJ2-3,TRBV6-1,TRBD2,TGTGCCAGCAGTGGAAGCGGGGGGGCGCCAGATACGCAGTATTTT,CASSGSGGAPDTQYF
-,TRBJ1-1,TRBV29-1,-,TGCAGCGTTGCAGAAAACACTGAAGCTTTCTTT,CSVAENTEAFF
-,TRBJ2-5,TRBV7-9,TRBD1,TGTGCCAGCAGCACCGGGACAGGGGGTTTTAGGACCCAGTACTTC,CASSTGTGGFRTQYF
-,TRBJ2-3,TRBV20-1,TRBD2,TGCAGTGCCCTCGACCTAGCGGGAGGCCGCAACACAGATACGCAGTATTTT,CSALDLAGGRNTDTQYF
-,TRBJ1-4,TRBV20-1,TRBD1,TGCAGTGTCGGGACAGGGGGTTATGAAAAACTGTTTTTT,CSVGTGGYEKLFF
-,TRBJ2-6,TRBV6-5,TRBD1,TGTGCCAGCAGTTCACAGGGGCCACGCTACTCTGGGGCCAACGTCCTGACTTTC,CASSSQGPRYSGANVLTF
-,TRBJ1-4,TRBV15,TRBD1,TGTGCCACCACCACACGGACAGGGGATGAAAAACTGTTTTTT,CATTTRTGDEKLFF
-,TRBJ2-3,TRBV27,-,TGTGCCAGCAGTTTATACGGGGGAGCGATCATTGGGAGCACAGATACGCAGTATTTT,CASSLYGGAIIGSTDTQYF
-,TRBJ1-2,TRBV30,TRBD1,TGTGCCTGGAGCACCCTAGTCAGGGGGTATGGCTACACCTTC,CAWSTLVRGYGYTF
once,TRBJ2-5,TRBV7-2,-,TGTGCCAGCAGTTCTTCCGGGGTTTTGCAGTACTTC,CASSSSGVLQYF
-,TRBJ2-7,TRBV3-1,TRBD1,TGTGCCAGCAGCCAGGCGACAGGGGGCTGGGACGAGCAGTACTTC,CASSQATGGWDEQYF
-,TRBJ1-2,TRBV12-3/TRBV12-4,TRBD1,TGTGCCAGCAGCGACGGACAGGGTCCCTATGGCTACACCTTC,CASSDGQGPYGYTF
-,TRBJ1-2,TRBV18,-,TGTGCCAGCTCACCATTTGACAGCGTCGGGGGCTACACCTTC,CASSPFDSVGGYTF
-,TRBJ1-5,TRBV5-1,TRBD1,TGCGCCAGCAGCTATTTTACAGGGGAGCCCCAGCATTTT,CASSYFTGEPQHF
-,TRBJ2-3,TRBV5-6,TRBD1,TGTGCCAGCAGCTCACAGGGGTTCGACACAGATACGCAGTATTTT,CASSSQGFDTDTQYF
-,TRBJ2-1,TRBV9,-,TGTGCCAGCAGCGCCCGGGGAGAGATCTCCTACAATGAGCAGTTCTTC,CASSARGEISYNEQFF
-,TRBJ2-1,TRBV4-1,-,TGCGCCAGCAGCCAAGATAGGGCGGCAGATGAGCAGTTCTTC,CASSQDRAADEQFF
-,TRBJ2-1,TRBV2,TRBD2,TGTGCCAGCAGTGATCCTAGCGGGAGGGACAATGAGCAGTTCTTC,CASSDPSGRDNEQFF
-,TRBJ2-1,TRBV6-6,TRBD1,TGTGCCAGCAGTTATCGGACAGGGGAAGTAAATGAGCAGTTCTTC,CASSYRTGEVNEQFF
-,TRBJ1-5,TRBV6-5,-,TGTGCCAGCAGTTACTCGCGGGACAATCAGCCCCAGCATTTT,CASSYSRDNQPQHF
-,TRBJ2-5,TRBV29-1,TRBD1,TGCAGCGTATTCGACCCCGGGACAGGGTTGGAGACCCAGTACTTC,CSVFDPGTGLETQYF
-,TRBJ2-7,TRBV28,TRBD1,TGTGCCAGCAGTATCCACCCACCGGGACAGACGAACGAGCAGTACTTC,CASSIHPPGQTNEQYF
-,TRBJ1-6,TRBV7-9,-,TGTGCCAGCAGCTTAGGTTTCGGGGATAATTCACCCCTCCACTTT,CASSLGFGDNSPLHF
-,TRBJ2-1,TRBV27,-,TGTGCCAGCAGGAACATAGCGGAAAGCTCCTACAATGAGCAGTTCTTC,CASRNIAESSYNEQFF
-,TRBJ1-2,TRBV5-1,-,TGCGCCAGCAGGTCTTTCGAGGCGGTTAACTATGGCTACACCTTC,CASRSFEAVNYGYTF
-,TRBJ2-5,TRBV15,TRBD1,TGTGCCACCAGCAGTCCCCGGGACAGTTCGGGCGAGACCCAGTACTTC,CATSSPRDSSGETQYF
few,TRBJ2-2,TRBV13,-,TGTGCCAGCAGCTTAGTGGCAGGAGGCACCGGGGAGCTGTTTTTT,CASSLVAGGTGELFF
-,TRBJ2-1,TRBV10-3,-,TGTGCCATCGGAAGGGGTAATGAGCAGTTCTTC,CAIGRGNEQFF
-,TRBJ1-1,TRBV5-4,-,TGTGCCAGCAGCTTGGGACCCCTTGAAGAGGCTTTCTTT,CASSLGPLEEAFF
-,TRBJ2-5,TRBV5-6,-,TGTGCCAGCAGCTTGCTTTTAGAGACCCAGTACTTC,CASSLLLETQYF
-,TRBJ2-2,TRBV9,TRBD1,TGTGCCAGCAGCCTCCGACAGGGCATCGCCGGGGAGCTGTTTTTT,CASSLRQGIAGELFF
-,TRBJ2-3,TRBV20-1,-,TGCAGTGCCAGGGAACACAGGAGAACAGATACGCAGTATTTT,CSAREHRRTDTQYF
-,TRBJ2-1,TRBV6-5,-,TGTGCCAGCAGTTACTCGGCTAGTGGCAATGAGCAGTTCTTC,CASSYSASGNEQFF
-,TRBJ2-3,TRBV25-1,-,TGTGCCAGCAGTGAAGGGGACGGGGTGGATACGCAGTATTTT,CASSEGDGVDTQYF
-,TRBJ2-1,TRBV13,-,TGTGCCAGCGGGCGCCTAGCTGAGAATGAGCAGTTCTTC,CASGRLAENEQFF
-,TRBJ2-1,TRBV30,TRBD2,TGTGCCTGGAGTGAGACTAGCGGGAGGTACTACAATGAGCAGTTCTTC,CAWSETSGRYYNEQFF
-,TRBJ2-5,TRBV12-3/TRBV12-4,-,TGTGCCAGCAGTTTAGGGACACCAGACTCCCAGTACTTC,CASSLGTPDSQYF
-,TRBJ1-5,TRBV12-3/TRBV12-4,-,TGTGCCAGCAGTTTAGAGGAATACAAGCCCCAGCATTTT,CASSLEEYKPQHF
-,TRBJ2-2,TRBV7-9,-,TGTGCCACCCCTCTTTTTGGAGGGGCGCTGTTTTTT,CATPLFGGALFF
-,TRBJ2-1,TRBV7-8,-,TGTGCCAGCAGCTTAGTCGCACTTAGGGAGCAGTTCTTC,CASSLVALREQFF
-,TRBJ2-7,TRBV7-9,-,TGTGCCAGCAGCTGTATGGTGGGGACCTTCTACGAGCAGTACTTC,CASSCMVGTFYEQYF
-,TRBJ2-1,TRBV9,-,TGTGCCAGCAGCGTAGGGCAGGTCGGTGATGAGCAGTTCTTC,CASSVGQVGDEQFF
-,TRBJ2-3,TRBV30,TRBD2,TGTGCCTGGAGTGCAGAAATACCTAGCGGAGGAAAGGTGGATACGCAGTATTTT,CAWSAEIPSGGKVDTQYF
once,TRBJ2-7,TRBV18,TRBD2,TGTGCCAGCTCACCAGCGGCGGGAGGGAACTACGAGCAGTACTTC,CASSPAAGGNYEQYF
-,TRBJ2-2,TRBV5-6,-,TGTGCCAGCAGCCTCGGAACCACGAACACCGGGGAGCTGTTTTTT,CASSLGTTNTGELFF